These T cell receptor beta chains were read from a single sample in a study of CD8 T cells in ankylosing spondylitis. TCRdb processed the 5' RACE reads anew with MiXCR; each CDR3 protein has one entry. The data hold fewer than 180,000 distinct CDR3 sequences, with more than 40% observed a single time. Sequencing was performed on synovial fluid, either unsorted or a sorted T cell fraction (not recorded which). The receptors shown here come from a male donor with ankylosing spondylitis. Each CDR3 is given without its conserved first and last residue. D genes are given only for firm matches. Clone size appears in some rows only: once, few, many, or a class for an expanded clone.

size: .
D: TRBD1
V: TRBV9
J: TRBJ1-2
CDR3: ASSVAIRTGSPGYT

size: .
D: .
V: TRBV7-8
J: TRBJ2-1
CDR3: ASSTNGGPSYNEQF

size: .
D: .
V: TRBV5-1
J: TRBJ2-7
CDR3: ASSWGAGSYEQY

size: few
D: .
V: TRBV18
J: TRBJ2-7
CDR3: ASSPQGLENEQY

size: .
D: .
V: TRBV12-3/TRBV12-4
J: TRBJ1-2
CDR3: ASSLSPYQGWYGYT

size: .
D: TRBD1
V: TRBV6-1
J: TRBJ2-5
CDR3: ASSDPGQAQETQY

size: .
D: TRBD2
V: TRBV10-2
J: TRBJ2-7
CDR3: ASSELAGGGYEQY

size: few
D: .
V: TRBV6-5
J: TRBJ2-2
CDR3: ASSYGTSTGELF

size: .
D: .
V: TRBV25-1
J: TRBJ1-2
CDR3: ASSDGYNYGYT

size: few
D: .
V: TRBV12-3/TRBV12-4
J: TRBJ1-6
CDR3: ASSLKGPGHLSPLH

size: once
D: .
V: TRBV20-1
J: TRBJ2-5
CDR3: SASVPEETQY

size: .
D: .
V: TRBV3-1
J: TRBJ2-7
CDR3: ASSSSVLTYEQY

size: many
D: .
V: TRBV6-5
J: TRBJ1-3
CDR3: ASSYSPDSGNTIY

size: few
D: TRBD1
V: TRBV7-8
J: TRBJ2-7
CDR3: ASSTDRGFKRWYEQY

size: few
D: TRBD1
V: TRBV4-1
J: TRBJ1-2
CDR3: ASSQASRTGSGYT

size: few
D: .
V: TRBV7-9
J: TRBJ2-2
CDR3: ASSLPHRPNTGELF

size: .
D: TRBD1
V: TRBV20-1
J: TRBJ2-7
CDR3: SASWDRREQY

size: .
D: TRBD2
V: TRBV4-1
J: TRBJ2-1
CDR3: ASSPWTSYEQF

size: .
D: .
V: TRBV5-1
J: TRBJ2-5
CDR3: ASSWLAGETQY

size: .
D: .
V: TRBV27
J: TRBJ2-5
CDR3: AGGGETQY

size: .
D: .
V: TRBV11-3
J: TRBJ2-4
CDR3: ASTGLAKNIQY

size: few
D: .
V: TRBV12-3/TRBV12-4
J: TRBJ1-2
CDR3: ASSLAMGPPEGYT

size: .
D: .
V: TRBV11-3
J: TRBJ1-4
CDR3: ASSWGLNEKLF

size: few
D: .
V: TRBV11-2
J: TRBJ1-2
CDR3: ASSLGPGDFNYGYT

size: .
D: .
V: TRBV6-5
J: TRBJ2-3
CDR3: ASSYSRQNTDTQY

size: .
D: TRBD2
V: TRBV10-3
J: TRBJ2-7
CDR3: AISAGLAGGYEQY

size: many
D: .
V: TRBV4-2
J: TRBJ2-4
CDR3: ASSQGQGGNIQY

size: many
D: .
V: TRBV3-1
J: TRBJ2-3
CDR3: ASSPYPRQGGTDTQY

size: .
D: .
V: TRBV19
J: TRBJ2-1
CDR3: ASSPGQEQF

size: many
D: TRBD2
V: TRBV7-2
J: TRBJ2-5
CDR3: ASSPAQLADKETQY

size: .
D: .
V: TRBV10-3
J: TRBJ1-1
CDR3: AINGGVNTEAF

size: few
D: .
V: TRBV7-2
J: TRBJ2-5
CDR3: ASSFASRETQY

size: .
D: TRBD1
V: TRBV29-1
J: TRBJ1-4
CDR3: SVGKQGAPGEKLF

size: few
D: .
V: TRBV5-6
J: TRBJ1-2
CDR3: ASSEITGYGYT

size: .
D: .
V: TRBV9
J: TRBJ1-2
CDR3: ASSVNWGWEYGYT

size: .
D: TRBD1
V: TRBV12-3/TRBV12-4
J: TRBJ1-5
CDR3: ASSAYPGTGREPQH

size: .
D: .
V: TRBV5-1
J: TRBJ2-3
CDR3: ASSDGTYNTDTQY

size: .
D: .
V: TRBV4-1
J: TRBJ2-4
CDR3: ASSQVVWGAKNIQY